This entry lists 15 T cell receptor beta chains sequenced from one sample in a study of breast tumors, draining lymph nodes, adjacent tissues. Breast cancer patients provided tissue from their axillary draining lymph nodes. TCRdb passed the multiplex PCR reads through MiXCR, listing each CDR3 protein once. The sample contains tens of thousands of distinct CDR3 sequences, over 25% of which appear only once. Sample: axillary lymph node tissue. The receptor source for this set is a female donor with breast cancer. Some clones in this sample may be carry-over from other donors' samples.

This clonotype was seen a few times. A much larger clonotype is one base distant, so this may be a read error. The chain is built from TRBV20-1 and TRBJ2-1; 8 bases map to TRBD2. Germline lookup yields CDR1 DFQATT and CDR2 SNEGSKA (reference sequence). The ends lost 4 bases at V and 2 bases at J; junction bases unmatched: 10. The length of the CDR3 is 16 residues. The CDR3 protein is CSAKGSAGVAYNEQFF. CDR3 DNA: TGCAGTGCTAAGGGTTCAGCGGGAGTCGCCTACAATGAGCAGTTCTTC.

The V gene is TRBV12-5, the J gene TRBJ1-4, with D possibly matching TRBD1 (6 bases). Trimming took off 1 base at V and 6 bases at J, with 6 bases between the two ends. The CDR3 is 13 residues long. CDR1 is LGHNT, CDR2 FRNRAP, per germline. CDR3 DNA: TGTGCTAGTGGTTTGGGGACAGATGAAAAACTGTTTTTT. This sequence encodes CASGLGTDEKLFF.

This clonotype was seen ten or more times. The CDR3 DNA reads as TGCGCCAGCAGCTTAGTAGCGGGAAAAACAGATACGCAGTATTTT. Its translation: CASSLVAGKTDTQYF. The gene calls are TRBV5-1 and TRBJ2-3, with 8 bases that match TRBD2. Germline CDR1 is SGHRS and CDR2 is YFSETQ. The CDR3 runs to 15 residues. The ends lost 2 bases at V and 3 bases at J; junction bases unmatched: 5.

This clonotype was recorded once. This chain connects TRBV12-3 or TRBV12-4 to TRBJ2-5; no clear D. V lost 3 bases, J lost 6 bases, and 11 bases lay in between. The CDR3 has 13 amino acids. For the CDR3, the DNA is TGTGCCAGCAGTTTTGGAACGTCCAAGACCCAGTACTTC. It is translated as CASSFGTSKTQYF.

In this sample, this clonotype turned up many times. The V call is TRBV7-8, the J call TRBJ2-7; 12 nucleotides align to TRBD2. Unmatched junction bases numbered 2, after V lost 1 base and J lost 4 bases. Germline-derived CDR1 and CDR2 are SGHVS and FQNEAQ. The CDR3 contains 15 residues. The CDR3 reads CASSLVGTSGYEQYF. The CDR3 DNA sequence: TGTGCCAGCAGCTTAGTTGGGACTAGCGGGTACGAGCAGTACTTC.

The V gene is TRBV6-2 or TRBV6-3, the J gene TRBJ1-5; a possible D gene is TRBD1 (6 bases). The CDR3 spans 14 residues. CDR1 and CDR2 from the germline V gene are MNHEY and SVGEGT. V was pared by 5 bases and J by 5 bases, with 13 bases between. This CDR3 is CASSHEGGHQPQHF. CDR3 in DNA: TGTGCCAGCAGTCACGAGGGGGGCCATCAGCCCCAGCATTTT.

This clonotype was recorded many times. The genes are TRBV6-4 and TRBJ2-3; 10 nucleotides align to TRBD2. Germline V CDR1 and CDR2: MRHNA, SNTAGT. This CDR3 has 14 residues. V shed 6 bases and J 2 bases; nucleotides not matched to a gene: 2. Here the CDR3 DNA reads TGTGCCAGCAGAGCGGGAGGGGTCACAGATACGCAGTATTTT. This sequence encodes CASRAGGVTDTQYF.

This clonotype was recorded a few times. A clone one base away is much larger, so this may be a read error. This chain links TRBV6-5 with TRBJ1-2; 7 nucleotides align to TRBD1. V was clipped by 6 bases and J by 6 bases; unmatched bases: 10. The CDR3 has 14 amino acids. Germline CDR1 reads MNHEY; CDR2 reads SVGAGI. Written as DNA, the CDR3 is TGTGCCAGCAGACCTATCGGACAGGTTGATGGCTACACCTTC. It is translated as CASRPIGQVDGYTF.

Regarding this clonotype: Compared with germline, one end of the junction differs, possibly owing to a read error. The chain is built from TRBV7-9 and TRBJ2-1, with D tentatively TRBD2 (5 bases). CDR1 is SEHNR and CDR2 is FQNEAQ in the germline V gene (reference sequence). CDR3 length: 12 amino acids. CDR3 residues: CASSLGLREQSF. The CDR3 DNA sequence: TGTGCCAGCAGCTTAGGTTTGAGGGAACAGTCCTTC.

This clonotype was counted ten times or more. This chain joins TRBV5-4 and TRBJ2-7; 14 bases agree with TRBD2. V trimming: 5 bases; J trimming: 7 bases; junction bases outside the gene matches: 11. Looked up from germline, CDR1 is SGHNT and CDR2 is YYREEE (reference sequence). The CDR3 sequence is 16 residues long. This chain's CDR3 is CASRFTLGTSGGEQYF. CDR3 sequence (DNA): TGTGCCAGCAGGTTCACACTCGGGACTAGCGGGGGAGAGCAGTACTTC.

This clonotype was seen ten or more times. The rearrangement uses TRBV5-1 and TRBJ2-7; TRBD1 is a possible D gene (6 bases). With 4 bases removed from V and 2 bases from J, the gap between germline ends came to 10 bases. The CDR3 runs 13 residues. The germline CDR1 and CDR2 sequences are SGHRS and YFSETQ. The DNA of the CDR3 is TGCGCCAGCAGCCCTCGGACAGCCTACGAGCAGTACTTC. Translated: CASSPRTAYEQYF.

Notes on this clonotype: One end of the junction fails to match germline, which may point to a read error. This sequence joins TRBV19 and TRBJ2-7; 10 positions match TRBD2. The V gene's germline CDR1 is LNHDA and CDR2 SQIVND (reference sequence). The CDR3 is 13 residues long. The CDR3 sequence: CGSGVAGGGEQYF. The CDR3 DNA reads as TGCGGCAGTGGGGTAGCGGGGGGCGGCGAGCAGTACTTC.

This clonotype was seen many times. The rearrangement links TRBV9 to TRBJ1-4, with D perhaps TRBD1 (6 bases). The V end lost 4 bases, the J end lost 1 base, and 8 bases lay between the germline ends. Per germline, CDR1 SGDLS and CDR2 YYNGEE. The CDR3 loop spans 14 amino acids. The CDR3 loop is CASSPQGTNEKLFF. CDR3 sequence (DNA): TGTGCCAGCAGCCCACAGGGAACTAATGAAAAACTGTTTTTT.

V gene TRBV6-1 combines with J gene TRBJ2-1; a weak D match, TRBD1 (5 bases). There are 16 residues in the CDR3. Germline-derived CDR1 and CDR2 are MNHNS and SASEGT. With 1 base removed from V and 3 bases from J, the gap between germline ends came to 13 bases. In DNA form, the CDR3 reads TGTGCCAGCAGTGAAGGCGACAGCATCTACTACAATGAGCAGTTCTTC. It encodes CASSEGDSIYYNEQFF.

On this clonotype: The junction shows a germline mismatch at one end, possibly a read error. The chain combines TRBV7-3 with TRBJ2-7; tentatively, D is TRBD1 or TRBD2 (5 bases each). CDR3 length: 14 amino acids. CDR1 and CDR2 from the germline V gene are SGHTA and FQGTGA. CDR3 protein: CAGSLNPQGDEQYF. Written as DNA, the CDR3 is TGTGCCGGCAGCTTAAACCCCCAGGGAGATGAGCAGTACTTC.